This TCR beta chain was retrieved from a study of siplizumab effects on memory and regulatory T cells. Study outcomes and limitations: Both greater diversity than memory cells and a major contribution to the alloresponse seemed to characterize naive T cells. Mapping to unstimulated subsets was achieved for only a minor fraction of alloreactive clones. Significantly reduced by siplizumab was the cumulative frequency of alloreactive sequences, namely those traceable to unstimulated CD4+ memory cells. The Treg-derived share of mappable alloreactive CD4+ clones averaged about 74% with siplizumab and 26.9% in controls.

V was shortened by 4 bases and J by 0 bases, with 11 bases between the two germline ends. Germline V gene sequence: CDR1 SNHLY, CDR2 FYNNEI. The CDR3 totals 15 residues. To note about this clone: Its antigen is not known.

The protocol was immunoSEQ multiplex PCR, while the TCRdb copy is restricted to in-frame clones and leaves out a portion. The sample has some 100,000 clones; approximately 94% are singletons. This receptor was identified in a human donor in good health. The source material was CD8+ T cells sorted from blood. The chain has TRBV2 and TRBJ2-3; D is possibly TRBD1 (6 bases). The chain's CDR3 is CASSVRDTSTDTQYF. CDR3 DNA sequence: TGTGCCAGCAGTGTCCGGGACACCAGCACAGATACGCAGTATTTT.